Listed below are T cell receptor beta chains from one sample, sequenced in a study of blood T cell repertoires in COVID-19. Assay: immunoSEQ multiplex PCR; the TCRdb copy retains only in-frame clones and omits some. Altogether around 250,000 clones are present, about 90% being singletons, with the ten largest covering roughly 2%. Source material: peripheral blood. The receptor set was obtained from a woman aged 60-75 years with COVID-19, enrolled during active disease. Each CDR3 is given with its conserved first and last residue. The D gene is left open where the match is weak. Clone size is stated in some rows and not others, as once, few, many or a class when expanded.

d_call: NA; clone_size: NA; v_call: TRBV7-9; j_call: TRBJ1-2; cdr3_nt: TGTGCCAGCAGCCCCTGGGGGGCTAACTATGGCTACACCTTC; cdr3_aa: CASSPWGANYGYTF
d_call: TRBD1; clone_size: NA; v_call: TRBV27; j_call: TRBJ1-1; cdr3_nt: TGTGCCAGCAGTCTAGAGGGGACAGAGAACACTGAAGCTTTCTTT; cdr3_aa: CASSLEGTENTEAFF
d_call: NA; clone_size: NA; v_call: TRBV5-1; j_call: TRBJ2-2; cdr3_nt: TGCGCCAGCAGCTTTGCGACTAGTATAAACACCGGGGAGCTGTTTTTT; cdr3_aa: CASSFATSINTGELFF
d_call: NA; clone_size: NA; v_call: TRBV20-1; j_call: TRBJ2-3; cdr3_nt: TGCAGTGTTGTTCGGGGGGATACGCAGTATTTT; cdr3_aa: CSVVRGDTQYF
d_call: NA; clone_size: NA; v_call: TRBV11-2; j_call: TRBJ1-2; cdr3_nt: TGTGCCAGCGGCGGAGCGGGGGCTGGCTACACCTTC; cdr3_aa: CASGGAGAGYTF
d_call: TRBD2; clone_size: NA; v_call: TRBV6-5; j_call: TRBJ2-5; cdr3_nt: TGTGCCAGCAGTTACGCGGGACTACAAGAGACCCAGTACTTC; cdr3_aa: CASSYAGLQETQYF
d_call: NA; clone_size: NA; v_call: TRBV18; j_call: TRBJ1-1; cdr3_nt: TGTGCCAGCTCACCCCAAACCGGGGAGAACACTGAAGCTTTCTTT; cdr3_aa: CASSPQTGENTEAFF
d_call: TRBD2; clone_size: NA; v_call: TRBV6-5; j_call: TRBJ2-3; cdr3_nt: TGTGCCAGCACTAAAATAGCGGGGGGGACAGATACGCAGTATTTT; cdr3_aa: CASTKIAGGTDTQYF
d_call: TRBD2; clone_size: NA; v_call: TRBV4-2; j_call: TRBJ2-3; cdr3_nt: TGTGCCAGCAGCCTTCGGTCTAGCGGGGTGAGCACAGATACGCAGTATTTT; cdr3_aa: CASSLRSSGVSTDTQYF
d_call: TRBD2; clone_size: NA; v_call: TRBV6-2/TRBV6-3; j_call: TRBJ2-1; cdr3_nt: TGTGCCAGCAGTTCCGGGACTAGCGGGGGTTACAATGAGCAGTTCTTC; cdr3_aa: CASSSGTSGGYNEQFF
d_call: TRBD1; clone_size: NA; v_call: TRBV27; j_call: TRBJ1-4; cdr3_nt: TGTGCCAGCAGGAACAGGGGGGAAAAACTGTTTTTT; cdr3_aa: CASRNRGEKLFF
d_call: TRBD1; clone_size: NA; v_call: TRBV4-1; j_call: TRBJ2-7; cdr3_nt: TGCGCCAGCAGCCAAGTCCCCCCCACAGGGGTCGAGTCCTACGAGCAGTACTTC; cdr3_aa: CASSQVPPTGVESYEQYF
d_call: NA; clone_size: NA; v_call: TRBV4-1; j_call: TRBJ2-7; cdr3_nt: TGCGCCAGCAGCCCGAAGGGGGATACGGGGTCCGAGCAGTACTTC; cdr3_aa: CASSPKGDTGSEQYF
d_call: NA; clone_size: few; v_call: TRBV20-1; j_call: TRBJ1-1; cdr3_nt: TGCAGTGCCTCAACGGGCACTGAAGCTTTCTTT; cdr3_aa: CSASTGTEAFF
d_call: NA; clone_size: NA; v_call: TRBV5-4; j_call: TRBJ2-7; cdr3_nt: TGTGCCAGCAGCCCGGGACAACCCAGAGGCGAGCAGTACTTC; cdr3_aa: CASSPGQPRGEQYF
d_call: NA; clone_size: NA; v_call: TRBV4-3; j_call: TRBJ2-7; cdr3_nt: TGCGCCAGCAGCCAAGCCTTGGGGGCTTCCTACGAGCAGTACTTC; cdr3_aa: CASSQALGASYEQYF
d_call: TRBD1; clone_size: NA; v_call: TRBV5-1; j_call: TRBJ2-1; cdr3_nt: TGCGCCAGCAGCTTGACAGGGGGTAGGAACAATGAGCAGTTCTTC; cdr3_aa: CASSLTGGRNNEQFF
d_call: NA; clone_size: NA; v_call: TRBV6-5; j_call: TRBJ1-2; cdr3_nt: TGTGCCAGCAGTTACCTCTCGGACAATAACTATGGCTACACCTTC; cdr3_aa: CASSYLSDNNYGYTF
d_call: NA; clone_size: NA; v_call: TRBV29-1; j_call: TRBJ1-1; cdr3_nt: TGCAGCGTTGAATTGGAGGGGGGGACTGAAGCTTTCTTT; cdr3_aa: CSVELEGGTEAFF
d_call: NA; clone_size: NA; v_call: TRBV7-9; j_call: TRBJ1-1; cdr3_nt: TGTGCCAGCAGCTTACTCCACAGCGAAGCTTTCTTT; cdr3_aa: CASSLLHSEAFF
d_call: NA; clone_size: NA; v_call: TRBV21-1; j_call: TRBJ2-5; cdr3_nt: TGTGCCAGCAGCAAAAGGGGACAAGAGACCCAGTACTTC; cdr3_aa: CASSKRGQETQYF
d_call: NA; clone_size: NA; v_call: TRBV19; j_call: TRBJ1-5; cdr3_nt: TGTGCCAGTAGTACGACAGGCGATAGCAATCAGCCCCAGCATTTT; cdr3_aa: CASSTTGDSNQPQHF
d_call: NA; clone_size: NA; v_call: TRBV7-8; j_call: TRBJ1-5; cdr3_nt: TGTGCCAGTGGACAAACCGGGGGGGTCGGCAATCAGCCCCAGCATTTT; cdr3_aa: CASGQTGGVGNQPQHF
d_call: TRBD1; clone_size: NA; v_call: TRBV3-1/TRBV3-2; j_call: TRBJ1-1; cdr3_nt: TGTGCCAGCGGGAAGGACAGGGACACTGAAGCTTTCTTT; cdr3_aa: CASGKDRDTEAFF
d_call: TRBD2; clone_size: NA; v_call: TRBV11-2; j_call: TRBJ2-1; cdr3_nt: TGTGCCAGCAGCTTACAGCGGGGGGGCTCCTACAATGAGCAGTTCTTC; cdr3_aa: CASSLQRGGSYNEQFF
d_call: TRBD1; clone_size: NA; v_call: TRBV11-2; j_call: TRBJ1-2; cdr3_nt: TGTGCCAGCAGTCCGAGACAGGGGTTGTTATATGGCTACACCTTC; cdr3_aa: CASSPRQGLLYGYTF
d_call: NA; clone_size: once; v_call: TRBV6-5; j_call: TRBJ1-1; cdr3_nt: TGTGCCAGCAGTTATACAGCTAGGGGTTCCGGCACTGAAGCTTTCTTT; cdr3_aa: CASSYTARGSGTEAFF
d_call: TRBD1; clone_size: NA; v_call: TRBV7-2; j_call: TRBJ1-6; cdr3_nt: TGTGCCAGCACCCCAACAGGGGCGGATTCCTCACCCCTCCACTTT; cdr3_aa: CASTPTGADSSPLHF
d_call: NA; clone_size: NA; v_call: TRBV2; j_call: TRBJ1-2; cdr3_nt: TGTGCCAGCAGTGGCGTGGCAGGGTTTGGAAACTATGGCTACACCTTC; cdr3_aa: CASSGVAGFGNYGYTF
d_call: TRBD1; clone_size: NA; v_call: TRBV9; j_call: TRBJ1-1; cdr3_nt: TGTGCCAGCAGCGTTGGCCCAAGACAGGGGAAGGGGACTGAAGCTTTCTTT; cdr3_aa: CASSVGPRQGKGTEAFF
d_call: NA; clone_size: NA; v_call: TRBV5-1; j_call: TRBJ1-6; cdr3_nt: TGCGCCAGCAGCTTAAGGGCCAGGGTTGATTCACCCCTCCACTTT; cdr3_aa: CASSLRARVDSPLHF
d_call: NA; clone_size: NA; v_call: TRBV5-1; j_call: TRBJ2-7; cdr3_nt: TGCGCCAGCAGTTCAGGGTCCTACGAGCAGTACTTC; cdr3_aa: CASSSGSYEQYF
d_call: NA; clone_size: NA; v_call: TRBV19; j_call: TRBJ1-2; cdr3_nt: TGTGCCAGTAGTATAGATCACAGGTCTGAATTGTATGGCTACACCTTC; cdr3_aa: CASSIDHRSELYGYTF
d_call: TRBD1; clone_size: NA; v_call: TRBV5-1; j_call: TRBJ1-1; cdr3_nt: TGCGCCAGCAGCCGGACAGGGGTGGCGAACACTGAAGCTTTCTTT; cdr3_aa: CASSRTGVANTEAFF
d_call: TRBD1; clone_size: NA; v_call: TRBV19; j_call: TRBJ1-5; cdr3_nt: TGTGCCAGTACCCGAGGGAGGGGACAGGACAATCAGCCCCAGCATTTT; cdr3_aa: CASTRGRGQDNQPQHF
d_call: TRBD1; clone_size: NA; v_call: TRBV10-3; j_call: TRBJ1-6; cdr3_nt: TGTGCCATCAGCCCGGGACAGGGGGGTTCCTATAATTCACCCCTCCACTTT; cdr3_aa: CAISPGQGGSYNSPLHF
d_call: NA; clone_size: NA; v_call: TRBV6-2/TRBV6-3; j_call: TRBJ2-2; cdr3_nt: TGTGCCAGCAGTTACCACAGGGACACCGGGGAGCTGTTTTTT; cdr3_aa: CASSYHRDTGELFF
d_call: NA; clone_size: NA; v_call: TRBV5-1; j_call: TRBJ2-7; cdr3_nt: TGCGCCAGCAGCTTGAGTATGGGGCCTTCCTACGAGCAGTACTTC; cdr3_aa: CASSLSMGPSYEQYF
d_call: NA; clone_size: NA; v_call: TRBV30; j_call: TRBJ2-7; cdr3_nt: TGTGCCTGGAGTGTTCGCGGCACCTTAGCCTACGAGCAGTACTTC; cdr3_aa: CAWSVRGTLAYEQYF
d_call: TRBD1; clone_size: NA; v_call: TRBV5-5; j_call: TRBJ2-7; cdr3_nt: TGTGCCAGCAGCTTGGGTGACAGGGTCCACGAGCAGTACTTC; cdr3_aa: CASSLGDRVHEQYF
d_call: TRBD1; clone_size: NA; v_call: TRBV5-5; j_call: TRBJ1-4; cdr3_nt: TGTGCCAGCAGCTTGGCCCATCGGGACAGGGGCGGTCGAAATGAAAAACTGTTTTTT; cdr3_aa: CASSLAHRDRGGRNEKLFF